One and the same sample provided the 10 T cell receptor beta chains below, sequenced in a study of response to subunit inactivated influenza vaccine. TCRdb redid the calling of the RT-PCR reads with MiXCR, one entry per CDR3 protein. The table has over 800,000 distinct CDR3 sequences, over 20% seen once. This sample comprised PBMCs from blood, obtained about 5 days after vaccination. These receptors came from a man in his fifties or sixties who received an inactivated influenza vaccine.

This clonotype was counted a single time. The rearrangement joins TRBV20-1 to TRBJ2-2; D unclear. From germline, CDR1 is DFQATT and CDR2 SNEGSKA (reference sequence). The length of the CDR3 is 15 residues. Trimming took off 4 bases at V and 2 bases at J, with 14 bases between the two ends. The CDR3 nucleotides read TGCAGTGCTACCTCCCGGTGGCTTAACACCGGGGAGCTGTTTTTT. It is translated as CSATSRWLNTGELFF.

CDR3 in amino acids: CSAKDRVSYNEQFF. DNA for the CDR3: TGCAGTGCTAAAGACAGGGTATCGTACAATGAGCAGTTCTTC. The chain recombines TRBV20-1 with TRBJ2-1, with TRBD1 matching 7 bases. CDR1 and CDR2 (germline): DFQATT, SNEGSKA (reference sequence). V dropped 4 bases and J dropped 4; count of bases not matched to a gene: 7. The CDR3 contains 14 residues.

This chain links TRBV6-5 with TRBJ1-2, with D possibly being TRBD1 (6 bases). Germline lookup yields CDR1 MNHEY and CDR2 SVGAGI. CDR3 size: 14 residues. Trimming pared 2 bases from V and 8 bases from J, leaving 15 bases between. The DNA for the CDR3 is TGTGCCAGCAGTTACGCAGGGAGAGGACAGGGCTACACCTTC. Translating gives CASSYAGRGQGYTF.

This rearrangement joins TRBV3-1 to TRBJ2-7, with a tentative D call TRBD1 (5 bases). Germline V gene data show CDR1 as LGHDT and CDR2 as YNNKEL (reference sequence). This CDR3 spans 14 amino acids. V gave up 6 bases and J gave up 6 bases, with 18 bases separating them. DNA for the CDR3: TGTGCCAGCAGTCCCCTTCGACAGTCGGCCGAGCAGTACTTC. This sequence encodes CASSPLRQSAEQYF.

In its sample, this clonotype was seen many times. V and J are TRBV6-2 or TRBV6-3 and TRBJ2-1; 10 positions agree with TRBD2. V lost 6 bases to trimming and J lost 6 bases; unmatched junction nucleotides: 8. The CDR3 is made up of 15 amino acids. CDR1 MNHEY and CDR2 SVGEGT come from the germline V gene. As DNA, the CDR3 is TGTGCCAGCAGCGATGATAGCGGGAGGCTCAATGAGCAGTTCTTC. It yields the protein CASSDDSGRLNEQFF.

The V and J genes are TRBV5-1 and TRBJ2-3, with D maybe TRBD1 (6 bases). This CDR3 contains 14 residues. Looked up from germline, CDR1 is SGHRS and CDR2 is YFSETQ. The CDR3 here is CASQGGQDTDTQYF. Written as DNA, the CDR3 is TGCGCAAGTCAAGGGGGACAAGACACAGATACGCAGTATTTT.

V is TRBV20-1 and J is TRBJ2-3; 11 bases align to TRBD2. The CDR3 loop spans 16 amino acids. Germline loops: CDR1 DFQATT, CDR2 SNEGSKA (reference sequence). V shed 6 bases, J shed 3 bases, and the junction held 11 bases outside the gene matches. The CDR3 protein is CSAETSGNPGTDTQYF. The DNA for the CDR3 is TGCAGTGCCGAGACTAGCGGGAACCCTGGTACAGATACGCAGTATTTT.

The chain links TRBV6-2 or TRBV6-3 to TRBJ1-2; D call uncertain. CDR1 is MNHEY, CDR2 SVGEGT, per germline. Trimming took off 6 bases at V and 4 bases at J, with 12 bases between the two ends. The CDR3 extends over 13 amino acids. The CDR3 DNA follows: TGTGCCAGCAGCCACGGACGGATCTATGGCTACACCTTC. Amino acids: CASSHGRIYGYTF.

V is TRBV5-1 and J is TRBJ2-7; 10 nucleotides align to TRBD1. With V trimmed by 5 bases and J by 2 bases, 7 bases remained unmatched. CDR1 and CDR2 (germline): SGHRS, YFSETQ. This CDR3 has 15 amino acids. CDR3 nucleotide sequence: TGCGCCAGCAGACCCGCCGGGACAGGGGCCTACGAGCAGTACTTC. Its protein product is CASRPAGTGAYEQYF.

This clonotype turned up a few times. This chain uses TRBV28 with TRBJ2-4, with 8 bases identical to TRBD1. Per germline, CDR1 MDHEN and CDR2 SYDVKM. The CDR3 extends over 17 amino acids. Trimming at V came to 5 bases and at J to 0 bases, leaving 9 bases not matched to a gene. The CDR3 protein is CASSRDGTGLAKNIQYF. The CDR3 nucleotides read TGTGCCAGCAGTCGAGATGGGACAGGCCTAGCCAAAAACATTCAGTACTTC. The full variable domain, with the rest looked up from reference TRBV28 and TRBJ2-4, is DVKVTQSSRYLVKRTGEKVFLECVQDMDHENMFWYRQDPGLGLRLIYFSYDVKMKEKGDIPEGYSVSREKKERFSLILESASTNQTSMYLCASSRDGTGLAKNIQYFGAGTRLSVL.